The present entry profiles one TCR beta chain with its context. No antigen is known for it. Time point of the sample: peripheral blood 6 weeks after treatment start. V was cut by 6 bases and J by 0 bases, with 14 bases left in between. Germline-derived CDR1 and CDR2 are KGHSH and LQKENI. This CDR3 is 15 amino acids long. Method: immunoSEQ multiplex PCR; TCRdb's copy keeps in-frame clones and lacks some. The sample carries tens of thousands of clones, approximately 90% recorded once. The data are from a study of PD-L1 blockade in urothelial cancer. Study overall: Males with urothelial cancer arising in the bladder constituted twenty-five of the 29 patients. Patients arrived having already received 0 to 3 prior chemotherapy regimens. The analyses of blood took place 3 weeks (second dose) and 6 weeks after treatment start. Study-wide results and caveats: More expansion of tumor-associated blood clones, seen at 3 weeks, marked durable-benefit patients.

The gene calls are TRBV18 and TRBJ1-2; a weak D match, TRBD1 (6 bases). The clonotype was recovered from a woman aged 80 or over with urothelial cancer. Sequenced material: PBMCs, taken around atezolizumab (anti-PD-L1) treatment. CDR3 amino acids: CASSQTGTTNYGYTF. The CDR3 bases are TGTGCCAGCTCGCAAACCGGGACAACTAACTATGGCTACACCTTC.